This record concerns one T cell receptor beta chain sequence. This CDR3 contains 15 residues. Germline lookup yields CDR1 MNHEY and CDR2 SVGAGI. The V end lost 5 bases, the J end lost 0 bases, and 11 bases lay between the germline ends. The data belong to a study of T cell changes during pregnancy in multiple sclerosis. Libraries were prepared by immunoSEQ multiplex PCR; TCRdb keeps only in-frame clonotypes and omits some of them. In the table there are under 80,000 clones, approximately 94% of which are singletons. The chain is built from TRBV6-5 and TRBJ1-3; no reliable D call. This material consisted of peripheral blood, taken in the third trimester of pregnancy. This sequence was found in a female donor with multiple sclerosis, enrolled in a pregnancy study. The CDR3 region is CASSAMAISGNTIYF. The CDR3 coding sequence is TGTGCCAGCAGTGCCATGGCCATCTCTGGAAACACCATATATTTT.